Listed below are T cell receptor beta chains from one sample, sequenced in a study of OX40 agonist ivuxolimab in advanced cancers. Profiled with immunoSEQ multiplex PCR; TCRdb holds only in-frame clones, not every one. Of almost 65,000 clones listed, 83% are singletons. The material sequenced was CD4+ or CD8+ T cells sorted from blood, taken in a trial of the OX40 agonist ivuxolimab. These receptors were taken from an adult with an advanced solid tumor such as melanoma, head and neck, liver or kidney cancer. CDR3s include the opening cysteine and the closing phenylalanine or tryptophan. D genes are given only for firm matches. Clone size is shown for a subset of rows, as once, few, many or a class of expanded clone.

-	TRBV2	-	TRBJ1-5	16	TGTGCCAGCAGTGATCGAATTGGTGGTGGCAATCAGCCCCAGCATTTT	CASSDRIGGGNQPQHF
-	TRBV9	TRBD2	TRBJ2-1	15	TGTGCCAGCAGCGTAGAAGGACTAGCTTACAATGAGCAGTTCTTC	CASSVEGLAYNEQFF
-	TRBV5-4	TRBD2	TRBJ2-3	14	TGTGCCAGCAGCTTAGCGGGGGGGACAGATACGCAGTATTTT	CASSLAGGTDTQYF
few	TRBV2	-	TRBJ2-3	13	TGTGCCAGCAGTGGGGGCAACACAGATACGCAGTATTTT	CASSGGNTDTQYF
-	TRBV2	-	TRBJ2-1	13	TGTGCCAGCATCTTACAGGGAGTAGAGGAGCAGTTCTTC	CASILQGVEEQFF
-	TRBV18	-	TRBJ2-2	15	TGTGCCAGCTCACCAATCAGGGTGGAGACCGGGGAGCTGTTTTTT	CASSPIRVETGELFF
-	TRBV11-2	-	TRBJ2-2	15	TGTGCCAGCAGCCCTGTCAAGGGGTACACCGGGGAGCTGTTTTTT	CASSPVKGYTGELFF
-	TRBV28	-	TRBJ1-5	14	TGTGCCAGCACCACCAGGGCAGGGGTTCAGCCCCAGCATTTT	CASTTRAGVQPQHF
-	TRBV11-2	-	TRBJ2-1	15	TGTGCCAGCAGCTCCCCCGGGACACGCTACAATGAGCAGTTCTTC	CASSSPGTRYNEQFF
-	TRBV6-5	TRBD1	TRBJ1-5	13	TGTGCCAGCAGCCAAGACAGGGACCAGCCCCAGCATTTT	CASSQDRDQPQHF
-	TRBV2	-	TRBJ1-3	16	TGTGCCAGCAGTGAAGCGCTTAGGGGGAGAGGAAACACCATATATTTT	CASSEALRGRGNTIYF
once	TRBV18	TRBD1	TRBJ1-1	14	TGTGCCAGCCGGAGGACAGGGGTCTTGGCTGAAGCTTTCTTT	CASRRTGVLAEAFF
-	TRBV6-6	TRBD1	TRBJ1-6	14	TGTGCCACCACTCTGGGACAGTCGAATTCACCCCTCCACTTT	CATTLGQSNSPLHF
-	TRBV6-1	-	TRBJ2-7	14	TGTGCCAGCAGTGAGGCCTCAGGGTTCGGAGAGCAGTACTTC	CASSEASGFGEQYF
-	TRBV10-2	TRBD2	TRBJ2-1	18	TGCGCCAGCAGTGAAGGTCCCCTACTAGCGGGGGGCTACAATGAGCAGTTCTTC	CASSEGPLLAGGYNEQFF
-	TRBV7-2	-	TRBJ2-3	14	TGTGCCAGCAGCCTTCCGACAGTGCAAGATACGCAGTATTTT	CASSLPTVQDTQYF
-	TRBV5-1	-	TRBJ2-7	13	TGCGCCAGCAGCTTCGGGGGAAACTACGAGCAGTACTTC	CASSFGGNYEQYF
-	TRBV20-1	-	TRBJ1-2	11	TGCACCGGCCGATATAGCTATGGCTACACCTTC	CTGRYSYGYTF
-	TRBV14	-	TRBJ2-7	18	TGTGCCAGCAGCCAAGTTGGGTTCGGGGCAGGGGATTTTGACGAGCAGTACTTC	CASSQVGFGAGDFDEQYF
-	TRBV5-1	-	TRBJ1-6	16	TGCGCCAGCAGCCCTTCGGTGCCAGGGGTAGGTTCACCCCTCCACTTT	CASSPSVPGVGSPLHF
-	TRBV5-1	-	TRBJ1-2	13	TGCGCCAGCAGATCGACAGCTAACTATGGCTACACCTTC	CASRSTANYGYTF
-	TRBV5-1	-	TRBJ1-1	18	TGCGCCAGCAGGCGGTTTAGTAGCGGTGGCCTGGGGAATACTGAAGCTTTCTTT	CASRRFSSGGLGNTEAFF
-	TRBV7-2	-	TRBJ2-1	15	TGTGCCAGCAGCTTTCGAAGGGGGGAGAGTGGTGAGCAGTTCTTC	CASSFRRGESGEQFF
-	TRBV7-9	TRBD1	TRBJ1-2	15	TGTGCCAGCGGCCCTGGGGCAGGGGGACCCTATGGCTACACCTTC	CASGPGAGGPYGYTF
-	TRBV7-2	-	TRBJ1-3	15	TGTGCCAGCAGCCAGGACCTCGCTGGTGGAAACACCATATATTTT	CASSQDLAGGNTIYF
-	TRBV6-5	TRBD1	TRBJ1-5	15	TGTGCCAGCAGTACGGGGACAGGGCGGAATCAGCCCCAGCATTTT	CASSTGTGRNQPQHF
-	TRBV18	TRBD1	TRBJ1-6	14	TGTGCCAGCTCACCTGGGACAGGGGATTCACCCCTCCACTTT	CASSPGTGDSPLHF
-	TRBV7-9	-	TRBJ1-1	12	TGTGCCAGCAGCTTAGATTGGGGGAAAGCTTTCTTT	CASSLDWGKAFF
-	TRBV30	-	TRBJ1-1	12	TGTGCCTGGAGTAACCCTAACGTGGAAGCTTTCTTT	CAWSNPNVEAFF
-	TRBV29-1	TRBD2	TRBJ2-1	15	TGCAGCGTTGAATTGGTAGCGGGAGGGGACAATGAGCAGTTCTTC	CSVELVAGGDNEQFF
-	TRBV27	-	TRBJ1-6	13	TGTGCCAGCACCTCACCGCCGAATTCACCCCTCCACTTT	CASTSPPNSPLHF
-	TRBV7-9	TRBD2	TRBJ2-7	15	TGTGCCAGCAGCTTAGTAGCGGGTTCTTTGGACGAGCAGTACTTC	CASSLVAGSLDEQYF
-	TRBV5-1	-	TRBJ2-1	14	TGCGCCAGCAGCTCAAAAGCGCTCAGGCGTGAGCAGTTCTTC	CASSSKALRREQFF
-	TRBV4-1	-	TRBJ2-7	14	TGCGCCAGCAGCCAAGGTCTGGGGGGCTACGAGCAGTACTTC	CASSQGLGGYEQYF
-	TRBV7-2	-	TRBJ2-7	11	TGTGCCAGCAGCTTAGCTCTGGAGCAGTACTTC	CASSLALEQYF
-	TRBV10-3	-	TRBJ2-7	16	TGTGCCATCAGTGAGTTTGGGGCCATGGACCCCTACGAGCAGTACTTC	CAISEFGAMDPYEQYF
-	TRBV6-5	-	TRBJ2-1	15	TGTGCCAGCAGTTATACAGGAGGGGCGGAATATGAGCAGTTCTTC	CASSYTGGAEYEQFF
-	TRBV2	-	TRBJ2-5	13	TGTGCCAGCATCCCGACTAGGACGGAGACCCAGTACTTC	CASIPTRTETQYF
-	TRBV30	-	TRBJ1-1	16	TGTGCCTGGAGTGTAATGTCGGGGACATTGAACACTGAAGCTTTCTTT	CAWSVMSGTLNTEAFF
few	TRBV7-9	-	TRBJ2-4	16	TGTGCCAGCAGCTCCCTGGACAGAGTAGCCAAAAACATTCAGTACTTC	CASSSLDRVAKNIQYF
-	TRBV19	-	TRBJ2-7	14	TGTGCCAGTAGTCTTGATGGGTACTCCTACGAGCAGTACTTC	CASSLDGYSYEQYF
-	TRBV6-1	TRBD2	TRBJ2-5	13	TGTGCCAGCAGTGAAGGGGGGGGTGCGGCCCAGTACTTC	CASSEGGGAAQYF
-	TRBV5-1	-	TRBJ1-1	14	TGCGCCAGCAGCCCCACCCCACCGGGACCCTATGCTTTCTTT	CASSPTPPGPYAFF
-	TRBV5-4	TRBD1	TRBJ2-3	15	TGTGCCAGCAGCTATCCGGGACAGGGGGCAGATACGCAGTATTTT	CASSYPGQGADTQYF
-	TRBV18	-	TRBJ2-1	13	TGTGCCAGCTCACCACAGACGATAGGTGAGCAGTTCTTC	CASSPQTIGEQFF
-	TRBV7-9	TRBD2	TRBJ2-5	15	TGTGCCAGCAGCTTCCTAGCGGGAGGGTCGGAGACCCAGTACTTC	CASSFLAGGSETQYF
-	TRBV27	-	TRBJ2-7	14	TGTGCCAGCAGTTTCCGGGACGGCTCCTACGAGCAGTACTTC	CASSFRDGSYEQYF
-	TRBV7-2	-	TRBJ1-5	13	TGTGCCAGCAGCTTAGAACGGGATCAGCCCCAGCATTTT	CASSLERDQPQHF
-	TRBV27	TRBD1	TRBJ2-1	16	TGTGCCAGCGGCCACAGGGGGCCCCAGGGGCCCCATGAGCAGTTCTTC	CASGHRGPQGPHEQFF
-	TRBV10-2	-	TRBJ2-1	12	TGCGCCAGCAGTGTGGACGGGGATGAGCAGTTCTTC	CASSVDGDEQFF
-	TRBV4-2	TRBD1	TRBJ1-2	16	TGTGCCAGCAGCCATCCCGGGACAGTTCAAAGTTATGGCTACACCTTC	CASSHPGTVQSYGYTF
-	TRBV6-1	-	TRBJ2-4	14	TGTGCCAGTCGAATCAACCTAGCCAAAAACATTCAGTACTTC	CASRINLAKNIQYF
-	TRBV19	-	TRBJ2-5	11	TGTGCCAGTGGACCTGGAGAGACCCAGTACTTC	CASGPGETQYF
-	TRBV29-1	TRBD1	TRBJ2-2	13	TGCAGCGTTGAAGGACAGGGGGCCGGGGAGCTGTTTTTT	CSVEGQGAGELFF
-	TRBV5-1	-	TRBJ1-2	15	TGCGCCAGCAGCTTGTCGGCAGACCTCTCCTATGGCTACACCTTC	CASSLSADLSYGYTF
-	TRBV10-1	-	TRBJ1-5	15	TGCGCCACCACGGCGACTTCTGTGGGGGCTCAGCCCCAGCATTTT	CATTATSVGAQPQHF
-	TRBV29-1	-	TRBJ1-2	8	TGCAGCGTTGAGGGCTACACCTTC	CSVEGYTF